This entry describes one TCR beta chain. This CDR3 is also generated by other DNA sequences in the sample. Germline V gene data show CDR1 as MDHEN and CDR2 as SYDVKM. Trimming took 5 bases from V and 0 from J, leaving 6 bases between them. This CDR3 is built from 13 residues. This entry belongs to a study of shared clonotypes between healthy human individuals. The assay was immunoSEQ multiplex PCR, and TCRdb's table has in-frame clones only and misses some. Of approximately 2.5 million clones in the sample, more than 85% were seen once. The clonotype comes from a man aged 18 to 29 in good health. Some clones in this sample may be carry-over from other donors' samples. This chain links TRBV28 with TRBJ2-3, with a tentative D call TRBD2 (5 bases). Specimen: naive CD4+ T cells from PBMCs. Subset described: CD45RA+ positively selected. CDR3 protein: CASSSGSTDTQYF. In DNA, the CDR3 is TGTGCCAGCAGTAGCGGAAGCACAGATACGCAGTATTTT.